The 15 T cell receptor beta chains listed next were all sequenced from one sample in a study of cytomegalovirus exposure and HLA in healthy donors (dated by TCRdb to about 2017). The method was the immunoSEQ multiplex PCR assay. For the multiplex PCR, a mixture combining 60 forward primers for TCR Vbeta segments and 13 reverse primers for TCR Jbeta segments was used. TCRdb obtained this table from immuneACCESS and retained in-frame rearrangements with V and J assigned. These tables miss some clones; where compared with another copy, unresolved V genes account for less than half of the shortfall, and the remainder is unexplained. The sample table shows about 190,000 clones, and 75% to 90% are seen once. The biggest ten clones account for less than 0.4% of the sample. The specimen was PBMCs. These receptors came from a woman aged 25 to 45 in good health and CMV-seronegative.

This clone has only a few counts. The chain uses TRBV5-1 and TRBJ2-2, with D tentatively TRBD1 (5 bases). Trimming shortened V by 0 bases and J by 5 bases, and 14 bases separated the two germline ends. The CDR3 spans 16 residues. Germline CDR1 and CDR2: SGHRS and YFSETQ. In nucleotides, the CDR3 is TGCGCCAGCAGCTTGGCATACCAGGGCGGAACCGGGGAGCTGTTTTTT. Protein sequence: CASSLAYQGGTGELFF.

The chain joins TRBV28 to TRBJ1-2; 7 bases map to TRBD1. J gave up 7 bases and V 6 bases, and 8 bases lay outside the gene matches. This CDR3 has 13 amino acids. From germline, CDR1 is MDHEN and CDR2 SYDVKM. The chain's CDR3 is CASRAKGAGGYTF. In DNA form, the CDR3 reads TGTGCCAGCAGAGCGAAGGGGGCTGGTGGCTACACCTTC.

The genes are TRBV10-2 and TRBJ2-3, with 10 bases that match TRBD2. CDR3 length: 14 amino acids. V was clipped by 6 bases and J by 7 bases; unmatched bases: 7. The germline V gene encodes CDR1 WSHSY and CDR2 SAAADI. Written as DNA, the CDR3 is TGCGCCAGCAGAGAACTAGCGGGGTTATATACGCAGTATTTT. It yields the protein CASRELAGLYTQYF.

The V call is TRBV7-9, the J call TRBJ2-5, with a weak D call TRBD2 (6 bases). Germline V gene sequence: CDR1 SEHNR, CDR2 FQNEAQ (reference sequence). Trimming removed 1 base from V and 3 bases from J, with 12 bases in between. This CDR3 spans 15 amino acids. As DNA, the CDR3 is TGTGCCAGCAGCTTAGGGGATTGGAGGGAAGAGACCCAGTACTTC. This codes for CASSLGDWREETQYF.

The rearrangement links TRBV27 to TRBJ2-7, with 10 bases identical to TRBD1. The CDR3 spans 15 residues. Germline-derived CDR1 and CDR2 are MNHEY and SMNVEV (reference sequence). V was clipped by 2 bases and J by 7 bases; unmatched bases: 8. The CDR3: CASSLEGQGMREQYF. In DNA form, the CDR3 reads TGTGCCAGCAGTTTAGAGGGACAGGGGATGAGAGAGCAGTACTTC.

J is TRBJ1-5 and V is TRBV2, with 12 bases aligning to TRBD1. CDR3 length equals 17 residues. Germline loops: CDR1 SNHLY, CDR2 FYNNEI. Unmatched junction bases numbered 13, after V lost 6 bases and J lost 7 bases. The CDR3 coding sequence is TGTGCCAGCAGGTCGGGACAGGGGGCTCGGGACGGCCAGCCCCAGCATTTT. Translation gives CASRSGQGARDGQPQHF.

V is TRBV7-9 and J is TRBJ2-7; 7 positions match TRBD2. Germline trimming cut 5 bases from V and 5 bases from J; bases unmatched to any gene: 15. The CDR3 loop spans 16 amino acids. Per germline, CDR1 SEHNR and CDR2 FQNEAQ (reference sequence). The CDR3 sequence: CASSLRGDGEGHEQYF. The DNA for the CDR3 is TGTGCCAGCAGCCTTCGGGGGGATGGGGAGGGCCACGAGCAGTACTTC. Variable domain in full (rest from reference TRBV7-9 and TRBJ2-7): DTGVSQNPRHKITKRGQNVTFRCDPISEHNRLYWYRQTLGQGPEFLTYFQNEAQLEKSRLLSDRFSAERPKGSFSTLEIQRTEQGDSAMYLCASSLRGDGEGHEQYFGPGTRLTVT.

This chain joins TRBV4-2 and TRBJ2-5, with 11 bases lining up with TRBD2. The germline CDR1 and CDR2 sequences are LGHNA and YNFKEQ. CDR3 length: 17 amino acids. V shed 1 base and J 2 bases; nucleotides not matched to a gene: 6. CDR3 coding DNA: TGTGCCAGCAGCCAAGGGCCGGGACTAGCGGCTCAAGAGACCCAGTACTTC. Amino acid sequence: CASSQGPGLAAQETQYF.

This clone was found a few times. The chain combines TRBV20-1 with TRBJ2-1; D ambiguous. This CDR3 is 11 amino acids long. V lost 3 bases, J lost 5 bases, and 5 bases lay in between. Per germline, CDR1 DFQATT and CDR2 SNEGSKA (reference sequence). This chain's CDR3 is CSASQNNEQFF. Here the CDR3 DNA reads TGCAGTGCTAGCCAAAACAATGAGCAGTTCTTC.

The J gene is TRBJ2-3, the V gene TRBV7-3, with D possibly matching TRBD2 (6 bases). V gave up 2 bases and J gave up 1 base, with 7 bases separating them. The CDR3 totals 14 residues. CDR1 is SGHTA, CDR2 FQGTGA, per germline. The CDR3 DNA reads as TGTGCCAGCAGCTTAGCGGGGCGCACAGATACGCAGTATTTT. It codes for CASSLAGRTDTQYF.

On this clone: A junction boundary mismatches the germline segment, possibly from a read error. This sequence joins TRBV6-1 and TRBJ2-4; 9 bases are a match to TRBD1. The germline V gene has CDR1 MNHNS and CDR2 SASEGT. The CDR3 sequence is 13 residues long. For the CDR3, the DNA is TGTGCCAGCAGTGGGGGACAGGGAAACAGTCAGTACTTC. It specifies CASSGGQGNSQYF.

This clone showed up just a few times. The chain is built from TRBV7-2 and TRBJ2-3, with 9 bases that match TRBD2. Germline CDR1 SGHTA, CDR2 FQGNSA. The CDR3 has 14 residues. With 1 base clipped from V and 6 bases from J, the junction kept 2 bases outside the gene matches. CDR3 amino acids: CASSLGLAGDTQYF. The CDR3 DNA sequence: TGTGCCAGCAGCTTAGGTCTAGCGGGGGATACGCAGTATTTT.

The chain combines TRBV9 with TRBJ1-2; D unclear. The CDR3 loop spans 15 amino acids. Germline assignment: CDR1 SGDLS and CDR2 YYNGEE. V lost 2 bases and J 4 bases, leaving 15 bases between the germline ends. CDR3 in amino acids: CASSVNRGMGYGYTF. CDR3 coding DNA: TGTGCCAGCAGCGTTAATCGCGGGATGGGCTATGGCTACACCTTC.

The chain couples TRBV7-2 to TRBJ2-3; TRBD2 matches 13 bases. The CDR3 has 15 amino acids. V was clipped by 5 bases and J by 4 bases; unmatched bases: 3. Germline V gene data show CDR1 as SGHTA and CDR2 as FQGNSA. The CDR3 here is CASSPGLAGADTQYF. In DNA, the CDR3 is TGTGCCAGCAGCCCCGGACTAGCGGGGGCAGATACGCAGTATTTT.

CDR3 bases: TGTGCCAGCAGTAATGATCCGAGAAGCCACGAGCAGTACTTC. It translates to CASSNDPRSHEQYF. The chain is built from TRBV6-5 and TRBJ2-7, with no clear D. V lost 5 bases, J lost 5 bases, and 16 bases lay in between. Germline V CDR1 and CDR2: MNHEY, SVGAGI. The CDR3 extends over 14 amino acids.